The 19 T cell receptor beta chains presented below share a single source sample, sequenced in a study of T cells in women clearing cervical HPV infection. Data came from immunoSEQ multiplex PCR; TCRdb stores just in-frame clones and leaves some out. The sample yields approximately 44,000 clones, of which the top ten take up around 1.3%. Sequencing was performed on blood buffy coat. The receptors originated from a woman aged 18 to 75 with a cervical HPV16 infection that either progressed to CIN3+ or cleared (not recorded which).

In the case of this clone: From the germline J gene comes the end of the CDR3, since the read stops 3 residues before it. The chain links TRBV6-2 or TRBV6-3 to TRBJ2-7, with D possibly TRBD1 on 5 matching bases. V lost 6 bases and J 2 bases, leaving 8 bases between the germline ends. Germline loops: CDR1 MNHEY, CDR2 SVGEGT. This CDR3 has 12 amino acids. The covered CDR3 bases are TGTGCCAGCAGAACAGGTCCCTACGAG. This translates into CASRTGPYE. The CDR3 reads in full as CASRTGPYEQYF.

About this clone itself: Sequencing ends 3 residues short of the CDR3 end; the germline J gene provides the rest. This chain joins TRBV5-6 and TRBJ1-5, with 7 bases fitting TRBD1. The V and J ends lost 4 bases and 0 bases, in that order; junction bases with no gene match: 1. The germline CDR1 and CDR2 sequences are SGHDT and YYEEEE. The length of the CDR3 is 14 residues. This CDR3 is CASSRQGSNQPQHF. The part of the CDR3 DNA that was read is TGTGCCAGCAGCCGACAGGGTAGCAATCAGCCC.

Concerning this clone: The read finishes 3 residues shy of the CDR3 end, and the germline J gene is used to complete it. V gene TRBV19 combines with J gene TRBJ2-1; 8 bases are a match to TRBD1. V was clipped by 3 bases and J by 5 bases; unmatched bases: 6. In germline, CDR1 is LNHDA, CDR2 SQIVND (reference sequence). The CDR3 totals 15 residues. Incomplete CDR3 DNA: TGTGCCAGTAGTATTAGTGGGACAGGAAACAATGAG. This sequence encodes CASSISGTGNNE. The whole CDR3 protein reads CASSISGTGNNEQFF.

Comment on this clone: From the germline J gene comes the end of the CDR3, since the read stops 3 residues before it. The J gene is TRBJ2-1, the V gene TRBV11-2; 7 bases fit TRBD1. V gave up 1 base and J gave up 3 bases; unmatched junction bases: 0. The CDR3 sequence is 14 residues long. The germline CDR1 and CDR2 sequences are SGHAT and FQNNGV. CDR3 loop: CASSLAGGYNEQFF. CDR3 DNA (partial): TGTGCCAGCAGCTTAGCAGGGGGCTACAATGAG.

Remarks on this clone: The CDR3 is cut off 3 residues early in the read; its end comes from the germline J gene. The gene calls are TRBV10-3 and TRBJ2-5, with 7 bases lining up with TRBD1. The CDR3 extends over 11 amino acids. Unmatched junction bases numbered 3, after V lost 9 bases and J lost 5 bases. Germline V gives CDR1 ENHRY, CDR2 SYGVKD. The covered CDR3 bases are TGTGCCATTAGCAGGGGGGAGACC. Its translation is CAISRGET. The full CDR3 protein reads CAISRGETQYF.

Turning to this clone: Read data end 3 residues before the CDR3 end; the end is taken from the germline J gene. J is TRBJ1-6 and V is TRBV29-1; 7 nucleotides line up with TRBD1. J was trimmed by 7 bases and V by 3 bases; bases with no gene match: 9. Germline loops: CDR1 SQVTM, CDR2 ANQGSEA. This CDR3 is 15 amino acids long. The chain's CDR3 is CSVDSGQGGNSPLHF. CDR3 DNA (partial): TGCAGCGTTGATTCCGGGCAGGGGGGAAATTCACCC. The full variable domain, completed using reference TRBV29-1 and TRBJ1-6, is SAVISQKPSRDICQRGTSLTIQCQVDSQVTMMFWYRQQPGQSLTLIATANQGSEATYESGFVIDKFPISRPNLTFSTLTVSNMSPEDSSIYLCSVDSGQGGNSPLHFGNGTRLTVT.

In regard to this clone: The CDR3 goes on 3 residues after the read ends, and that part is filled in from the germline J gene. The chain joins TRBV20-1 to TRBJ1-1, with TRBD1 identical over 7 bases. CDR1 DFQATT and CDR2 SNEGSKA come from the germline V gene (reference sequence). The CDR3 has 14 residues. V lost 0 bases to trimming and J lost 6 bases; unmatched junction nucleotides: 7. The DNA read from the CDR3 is TGCAGTGCTAGAGATGTGACCAGGGGGGCTGAA. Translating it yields CSARDVTRGAE. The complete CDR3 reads CSARDVTRGAEAFF.

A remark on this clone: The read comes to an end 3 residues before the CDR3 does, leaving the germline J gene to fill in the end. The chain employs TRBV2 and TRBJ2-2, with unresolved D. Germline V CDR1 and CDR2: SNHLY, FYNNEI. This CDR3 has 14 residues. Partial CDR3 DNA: TGTGCCAGCAGTGATTATAAAAGCTACTCACCG. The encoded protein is CASSDYKSYSP. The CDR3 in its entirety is CASSDYKSYSPLFF. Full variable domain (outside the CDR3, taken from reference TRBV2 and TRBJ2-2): EPEVTQTPSHQVTQMGQEVILRCVPISNHLYFYWYRQILGQKVEFLVSFYNNEISEKSEIFDDQFSVERPDGSNFTLKIRSTKLEDSAMYFCASSDYKSYSPLFFGEGSRLTVL.

CDR3 DNA, as far as it was read: TGTGCCAGCAGCTTAGTCGGGGGGACCTCGCAGCCC. As protein: CASSLVGGTSQP. The full CDR3 protein is CASSLVGGTSQPQHF. The rearrangement uses TRBV7-2 and TRBJ1-5; TRBD1 might be the D (5 bases). The observed sequence ends 3 residues before the CDR3 terminus, with the missing tail filled in from the germline J gene. V was trimmed by 1 base and J by 7 bases, leaving 14 bases between them. This CDR3 is 15 amino acids long. The germline CDR1 and CDR2 sequences are SGHTA and FQGNSA.

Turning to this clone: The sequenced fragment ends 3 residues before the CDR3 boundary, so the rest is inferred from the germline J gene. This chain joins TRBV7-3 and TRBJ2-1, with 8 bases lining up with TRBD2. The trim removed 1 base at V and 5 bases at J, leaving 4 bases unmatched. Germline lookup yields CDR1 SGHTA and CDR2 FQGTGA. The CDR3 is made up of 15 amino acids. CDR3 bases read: TGTGCCAGCAGCTTAAAACGGGGGGGGGACAATGAG. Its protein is CASSLKRGGDNE. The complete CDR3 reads CASSLKRGGDNEQFF. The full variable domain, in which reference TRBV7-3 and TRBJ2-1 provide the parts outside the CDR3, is GAGVSQTPSNKVTEKGKYVELRCDPISGHTALYWYRQSLGQGPEFLIYFQGTGAADDSGLPNDRFFAVRPEGSVSTLKIQRTERGDSAVYLCASSLKRGGDNEQFFGPGTRLTVL.

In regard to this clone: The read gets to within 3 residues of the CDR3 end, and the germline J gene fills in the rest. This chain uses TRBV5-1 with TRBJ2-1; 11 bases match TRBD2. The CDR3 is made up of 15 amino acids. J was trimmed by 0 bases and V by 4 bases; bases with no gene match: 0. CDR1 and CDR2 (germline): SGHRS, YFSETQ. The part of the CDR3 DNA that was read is TGCGCCAGCAGCACTAGCGGGAGCTCCTACAATGAG. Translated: CASSTSGSSYNE. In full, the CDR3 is CASSTSGSSYNEQFF.

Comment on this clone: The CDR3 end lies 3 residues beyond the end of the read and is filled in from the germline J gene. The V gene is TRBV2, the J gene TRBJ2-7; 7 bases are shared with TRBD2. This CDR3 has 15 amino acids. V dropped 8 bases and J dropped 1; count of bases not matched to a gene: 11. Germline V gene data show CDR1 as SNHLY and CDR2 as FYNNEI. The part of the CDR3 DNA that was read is TGTGCCAGCCCTCTTGGGGGGGGACTTTCCTACGAG. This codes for CASPLGGGLSYE. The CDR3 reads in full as CASPLGGGLSYEQYF.

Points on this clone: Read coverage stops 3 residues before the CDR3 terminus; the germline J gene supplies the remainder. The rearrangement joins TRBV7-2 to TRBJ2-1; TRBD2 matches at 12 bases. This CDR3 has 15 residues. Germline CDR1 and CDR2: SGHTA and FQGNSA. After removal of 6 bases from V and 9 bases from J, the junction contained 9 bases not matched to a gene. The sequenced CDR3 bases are TGTGCCAGCAGTTTACTAGCGGGAGGACCCAGTGAG. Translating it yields CASSLLAGGPSE. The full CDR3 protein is CASSLLAGGPSEQFF. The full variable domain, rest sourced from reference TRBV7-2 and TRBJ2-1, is GAGVSQSPSNKVTEKGKDVELRCDPISGHTALYWYRQSLGQGLEFLIYFQGNSAPDKSGLPSDRFSAERTGGSVSTLTIQRTQQEDSAVYLCASSLLAGGPSEQFFGPGTRLTVL.

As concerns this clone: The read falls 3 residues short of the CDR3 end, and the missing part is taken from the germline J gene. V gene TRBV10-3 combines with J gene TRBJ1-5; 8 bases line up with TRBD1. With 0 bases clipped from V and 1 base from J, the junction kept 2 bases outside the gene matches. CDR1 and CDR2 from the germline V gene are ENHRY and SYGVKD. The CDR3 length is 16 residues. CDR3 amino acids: CAISESRTGSNQPQHF. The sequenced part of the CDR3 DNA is TGTGCCATCAGTGAGTCGAGGACAGGGAGCAATCAGCCC.

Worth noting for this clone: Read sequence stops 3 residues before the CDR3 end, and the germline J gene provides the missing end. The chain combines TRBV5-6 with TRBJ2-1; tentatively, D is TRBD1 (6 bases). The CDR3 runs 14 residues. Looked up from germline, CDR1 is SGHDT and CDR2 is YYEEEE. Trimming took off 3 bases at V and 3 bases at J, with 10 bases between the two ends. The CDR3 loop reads CASSSWDNYNEQFF. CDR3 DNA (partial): TGTGCCAGCAGCTCGTGGGACAACTACAATGAG.

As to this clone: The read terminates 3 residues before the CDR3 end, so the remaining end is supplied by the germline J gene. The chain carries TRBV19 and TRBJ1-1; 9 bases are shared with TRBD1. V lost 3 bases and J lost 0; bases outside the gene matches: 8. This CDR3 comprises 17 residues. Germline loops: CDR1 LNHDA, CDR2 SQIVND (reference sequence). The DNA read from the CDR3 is TGTGCCAGTAGTATGACCGGGACAGGGTTCATGAACACTGAA. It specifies CASSMTGTGFMNTE. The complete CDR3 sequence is CASSMTGTGFMNTEAFF.

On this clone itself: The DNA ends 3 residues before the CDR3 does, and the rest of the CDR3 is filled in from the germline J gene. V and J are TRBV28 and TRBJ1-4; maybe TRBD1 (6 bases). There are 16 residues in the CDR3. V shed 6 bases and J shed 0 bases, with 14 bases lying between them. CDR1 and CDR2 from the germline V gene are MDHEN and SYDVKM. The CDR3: CASSLTGSATNEKLFF. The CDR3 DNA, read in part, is TGTGCCAGCAGCCTGACAGGCTCCGCAACTAATGAAAAA.

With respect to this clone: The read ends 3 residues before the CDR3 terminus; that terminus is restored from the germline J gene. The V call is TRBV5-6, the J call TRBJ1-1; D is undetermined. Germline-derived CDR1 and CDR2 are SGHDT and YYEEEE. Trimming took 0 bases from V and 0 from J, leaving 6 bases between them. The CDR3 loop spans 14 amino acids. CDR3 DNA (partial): TGTGCCAGCAGCTTGGGACTTTTGAACACTGAA. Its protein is CASSLGLLNTE. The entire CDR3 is CASSLGLLNTEAFF.

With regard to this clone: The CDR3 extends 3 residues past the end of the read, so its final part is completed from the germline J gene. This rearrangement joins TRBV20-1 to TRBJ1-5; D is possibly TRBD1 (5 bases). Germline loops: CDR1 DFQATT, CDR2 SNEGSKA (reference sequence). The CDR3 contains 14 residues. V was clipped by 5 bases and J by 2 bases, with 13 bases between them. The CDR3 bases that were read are TGCAGTGCTCTCACCCAGGGAGGCAATCAGCCC. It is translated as CSALTQGGNQP. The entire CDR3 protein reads CSALTQGGNQPQHF.